This TCR beta chain was found in a study of Ad26.COV2.S vaccination and SARS-CoV-2 variants. Assay used: immunoSEQ multiplex PCR; TCRdb lists only in-frame clones, some missing. The table records over 400,000 clones, roughly 87% of them present only once. Treatment: over 15 received Ad26.COV2.S at low or high dose, single or two shots; roughly five received placebo; per-sample allocation not given. After the first vaccine or placebo injection, samples were drawn on day 63. The CDR3 loop spans 15 amino acids. Germline V gene sequence: CDR1 MGHDK, CDR2 SYGVNS. J gave up 7 bases and V 1 base, and 1 base lay outside the gene matches.

The receptor was derived from a person aged 18-65 years who received the Ad26.COV2.S COVID-19 vaccine or a placebo. The sample consisted of peripheral blood, taken in a trial of Ad26.COV2.S vaccine versus placebo. The V gene is TRBV25-1, the J gene TRBJ1-6, with 10 bases fitting TRBD1. CDR3 bases: TGTGCCAGCAGTGAATGGGACAGGGGAAATTCACCCCTCCACTTT. Its protein is CASSEWDRGNSPLHF.